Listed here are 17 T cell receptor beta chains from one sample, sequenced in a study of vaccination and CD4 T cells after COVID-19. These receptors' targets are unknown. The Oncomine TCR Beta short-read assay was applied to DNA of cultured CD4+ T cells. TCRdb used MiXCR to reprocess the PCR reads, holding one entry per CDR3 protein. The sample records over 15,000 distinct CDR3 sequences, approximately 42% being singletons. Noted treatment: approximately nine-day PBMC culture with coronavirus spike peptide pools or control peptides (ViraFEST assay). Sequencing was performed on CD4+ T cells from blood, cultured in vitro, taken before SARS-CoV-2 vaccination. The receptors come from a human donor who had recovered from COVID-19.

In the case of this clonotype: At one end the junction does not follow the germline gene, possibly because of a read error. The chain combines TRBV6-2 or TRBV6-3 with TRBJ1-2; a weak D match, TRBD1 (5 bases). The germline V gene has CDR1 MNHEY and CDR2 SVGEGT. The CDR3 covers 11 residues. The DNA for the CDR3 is TGTGCCAGCAGTCCACCCGGGACGTCACACTTC. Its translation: CASSPPGTSHF.

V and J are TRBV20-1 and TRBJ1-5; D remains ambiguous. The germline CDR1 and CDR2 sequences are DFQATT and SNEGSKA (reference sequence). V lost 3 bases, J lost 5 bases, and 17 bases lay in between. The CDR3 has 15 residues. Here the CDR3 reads CSARNPTPGDQPQHF. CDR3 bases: TGCAGTGCTAGGAACCCGACCCCAGGTGATCAGCCCCAGCATTTT.

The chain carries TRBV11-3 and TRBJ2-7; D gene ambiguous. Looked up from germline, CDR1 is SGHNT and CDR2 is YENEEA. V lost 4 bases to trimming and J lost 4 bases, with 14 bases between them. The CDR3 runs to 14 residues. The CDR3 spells CASSSQEKGYEQYF. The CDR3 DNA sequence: TGTGCCAGCAGCTCTCAGGAAAAGGGATACGAGCAGTACTTC.

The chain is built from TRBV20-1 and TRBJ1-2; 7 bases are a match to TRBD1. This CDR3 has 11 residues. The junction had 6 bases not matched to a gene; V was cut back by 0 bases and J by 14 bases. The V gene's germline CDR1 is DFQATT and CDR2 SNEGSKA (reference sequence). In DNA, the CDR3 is TGCAGTGCTAGAGATTACGACAGGGCGACCTTC. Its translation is CSARDYDRATF.

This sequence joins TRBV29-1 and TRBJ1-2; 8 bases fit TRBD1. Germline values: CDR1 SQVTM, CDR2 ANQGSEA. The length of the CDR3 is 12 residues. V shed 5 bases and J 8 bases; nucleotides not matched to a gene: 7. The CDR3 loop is CSVTTGESGYTF. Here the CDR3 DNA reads TGCAGCGTTACGACAGGGGAGAGCGGCTACACCTTC.

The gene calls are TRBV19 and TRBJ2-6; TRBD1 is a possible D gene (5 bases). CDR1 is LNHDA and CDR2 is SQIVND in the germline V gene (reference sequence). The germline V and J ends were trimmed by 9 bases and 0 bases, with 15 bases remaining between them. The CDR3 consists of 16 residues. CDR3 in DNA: TGTGCCAGCCGCAGGGCCTTGGTCTCTGGGGCCAACGTCCTGACTTTC. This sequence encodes CASRRALVSGANVLTF.

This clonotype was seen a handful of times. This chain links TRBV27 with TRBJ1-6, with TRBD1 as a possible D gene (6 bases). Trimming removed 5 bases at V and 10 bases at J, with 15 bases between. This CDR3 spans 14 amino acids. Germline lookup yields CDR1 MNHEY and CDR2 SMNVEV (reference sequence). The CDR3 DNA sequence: TGTGCCAGCAGTCCCCGGGAGGGGACATCACCCCTCCACTTT. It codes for CASSPREGTSPLHF.

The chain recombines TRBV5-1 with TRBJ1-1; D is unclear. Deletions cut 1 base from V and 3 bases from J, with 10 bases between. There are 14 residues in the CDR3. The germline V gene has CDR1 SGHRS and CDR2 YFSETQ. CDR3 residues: CASSLSPGYTEAFF. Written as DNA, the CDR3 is TGCGCCAGCAGCTTGTCCCCCGGCTACACTGAAGCTTTCTTT. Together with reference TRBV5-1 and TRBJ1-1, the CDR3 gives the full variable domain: KAGVTQTPRYLIKTRGQQVTLSCSPISGHRSVSWYQQTPGQGLQFLFEYFSETQRNKGNFPGRFSGRQFSNSRSEMNVSTLELGDSALYLCASSLSPGYTEAFFGQGTRLTVV.

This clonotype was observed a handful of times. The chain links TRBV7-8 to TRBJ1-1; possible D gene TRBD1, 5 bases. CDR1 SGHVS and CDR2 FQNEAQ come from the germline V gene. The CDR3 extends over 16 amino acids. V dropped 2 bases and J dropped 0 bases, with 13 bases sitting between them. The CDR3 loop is CASSLWGLGVNTEAFF. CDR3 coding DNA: TGTGCCAGCAGCTTATGGGGGTTGGGAGTGAACACTGAAGCTTTCTTT.

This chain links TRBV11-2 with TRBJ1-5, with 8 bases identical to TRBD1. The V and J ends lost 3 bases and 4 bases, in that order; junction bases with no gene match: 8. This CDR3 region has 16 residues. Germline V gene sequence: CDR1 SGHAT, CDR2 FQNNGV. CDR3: CASSFTGTGINQPQHF. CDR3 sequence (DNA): TGTGCCAGCAGCTTCACCGGGACAGGAATTAATCAGCCCCAGCATTTT. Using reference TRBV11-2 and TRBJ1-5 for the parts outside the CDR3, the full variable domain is EAGVAQSPRYKIIEKRQSVAFWCNPISGHATLYWYQQILGQGPKLLIQFQNNGVVDDSQLPKDRFSAERLKGVDSTLKIQPAKLEDSAVYLCASSFTGTGINQPQHFGDGTRLSIL.

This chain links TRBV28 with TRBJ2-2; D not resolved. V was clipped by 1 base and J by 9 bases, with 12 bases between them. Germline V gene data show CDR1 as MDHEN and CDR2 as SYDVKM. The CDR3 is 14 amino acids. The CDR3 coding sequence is TGTGCCAGCAGTTTATCTCCGCGTGACCGGGAGCTGTTTTTT. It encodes CASSLSPRDRELFF.

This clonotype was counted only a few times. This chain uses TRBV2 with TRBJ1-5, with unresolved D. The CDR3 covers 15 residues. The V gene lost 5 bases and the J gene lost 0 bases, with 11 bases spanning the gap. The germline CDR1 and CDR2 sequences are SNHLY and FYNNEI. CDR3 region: CASSLGSSSNQPQHF. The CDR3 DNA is TGTGCCAGCAGTCTGGGATCGAGTAGCAATCAGCCCCAGCATTTT. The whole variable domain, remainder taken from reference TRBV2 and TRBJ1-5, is EPEVTQTPSHQVTQMGQEVILRCVPISNHLYFYWYRQILGQKVEFLVSFYNNEISEKSEIFDDQFSVERPDGSNFTLKIRSTKLEDSAMYFCASSLGSSSNQPQHFGDGTRLSIL.

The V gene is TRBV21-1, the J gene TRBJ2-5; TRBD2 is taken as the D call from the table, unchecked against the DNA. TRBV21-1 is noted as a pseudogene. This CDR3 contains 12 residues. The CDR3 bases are TGTGCCATCAACAAGGGAGGCGGGGACCAGTACTTC. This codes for CAINKGGGDQYF.

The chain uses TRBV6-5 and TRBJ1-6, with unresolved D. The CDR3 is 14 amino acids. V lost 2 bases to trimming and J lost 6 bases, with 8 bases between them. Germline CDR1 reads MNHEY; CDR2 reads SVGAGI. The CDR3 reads CASSYARSNSPLHF. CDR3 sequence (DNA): TGTGCCAGCAGTTACGCCAGAAGTAATTCACCCCTCCACTTT.

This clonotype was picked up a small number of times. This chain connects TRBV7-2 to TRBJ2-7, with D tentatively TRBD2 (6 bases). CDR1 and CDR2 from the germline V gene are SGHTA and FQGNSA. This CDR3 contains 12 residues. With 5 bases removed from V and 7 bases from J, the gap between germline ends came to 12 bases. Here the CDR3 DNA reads TGTGCCAGCAGCCCGATTGGGGGGGAGCAGTACTTC. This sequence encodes CASSPIGGEQYF.

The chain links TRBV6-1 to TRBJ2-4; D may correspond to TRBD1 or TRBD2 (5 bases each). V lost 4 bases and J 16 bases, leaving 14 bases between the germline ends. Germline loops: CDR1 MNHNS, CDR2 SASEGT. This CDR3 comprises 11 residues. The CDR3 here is CASSVGRGDYF. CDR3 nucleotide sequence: TGTGCCAGCAGTGTGGGACGGGGAGACTACTTC.

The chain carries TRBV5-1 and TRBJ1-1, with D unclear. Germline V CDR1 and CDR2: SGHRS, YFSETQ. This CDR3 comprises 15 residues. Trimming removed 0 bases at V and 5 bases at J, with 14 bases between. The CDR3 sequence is CASSLATLQRTEAFF. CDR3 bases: TGCGCCAGCAGCTTGGCTACACTTCAGAGGACTGAAGCTTTCTTT.